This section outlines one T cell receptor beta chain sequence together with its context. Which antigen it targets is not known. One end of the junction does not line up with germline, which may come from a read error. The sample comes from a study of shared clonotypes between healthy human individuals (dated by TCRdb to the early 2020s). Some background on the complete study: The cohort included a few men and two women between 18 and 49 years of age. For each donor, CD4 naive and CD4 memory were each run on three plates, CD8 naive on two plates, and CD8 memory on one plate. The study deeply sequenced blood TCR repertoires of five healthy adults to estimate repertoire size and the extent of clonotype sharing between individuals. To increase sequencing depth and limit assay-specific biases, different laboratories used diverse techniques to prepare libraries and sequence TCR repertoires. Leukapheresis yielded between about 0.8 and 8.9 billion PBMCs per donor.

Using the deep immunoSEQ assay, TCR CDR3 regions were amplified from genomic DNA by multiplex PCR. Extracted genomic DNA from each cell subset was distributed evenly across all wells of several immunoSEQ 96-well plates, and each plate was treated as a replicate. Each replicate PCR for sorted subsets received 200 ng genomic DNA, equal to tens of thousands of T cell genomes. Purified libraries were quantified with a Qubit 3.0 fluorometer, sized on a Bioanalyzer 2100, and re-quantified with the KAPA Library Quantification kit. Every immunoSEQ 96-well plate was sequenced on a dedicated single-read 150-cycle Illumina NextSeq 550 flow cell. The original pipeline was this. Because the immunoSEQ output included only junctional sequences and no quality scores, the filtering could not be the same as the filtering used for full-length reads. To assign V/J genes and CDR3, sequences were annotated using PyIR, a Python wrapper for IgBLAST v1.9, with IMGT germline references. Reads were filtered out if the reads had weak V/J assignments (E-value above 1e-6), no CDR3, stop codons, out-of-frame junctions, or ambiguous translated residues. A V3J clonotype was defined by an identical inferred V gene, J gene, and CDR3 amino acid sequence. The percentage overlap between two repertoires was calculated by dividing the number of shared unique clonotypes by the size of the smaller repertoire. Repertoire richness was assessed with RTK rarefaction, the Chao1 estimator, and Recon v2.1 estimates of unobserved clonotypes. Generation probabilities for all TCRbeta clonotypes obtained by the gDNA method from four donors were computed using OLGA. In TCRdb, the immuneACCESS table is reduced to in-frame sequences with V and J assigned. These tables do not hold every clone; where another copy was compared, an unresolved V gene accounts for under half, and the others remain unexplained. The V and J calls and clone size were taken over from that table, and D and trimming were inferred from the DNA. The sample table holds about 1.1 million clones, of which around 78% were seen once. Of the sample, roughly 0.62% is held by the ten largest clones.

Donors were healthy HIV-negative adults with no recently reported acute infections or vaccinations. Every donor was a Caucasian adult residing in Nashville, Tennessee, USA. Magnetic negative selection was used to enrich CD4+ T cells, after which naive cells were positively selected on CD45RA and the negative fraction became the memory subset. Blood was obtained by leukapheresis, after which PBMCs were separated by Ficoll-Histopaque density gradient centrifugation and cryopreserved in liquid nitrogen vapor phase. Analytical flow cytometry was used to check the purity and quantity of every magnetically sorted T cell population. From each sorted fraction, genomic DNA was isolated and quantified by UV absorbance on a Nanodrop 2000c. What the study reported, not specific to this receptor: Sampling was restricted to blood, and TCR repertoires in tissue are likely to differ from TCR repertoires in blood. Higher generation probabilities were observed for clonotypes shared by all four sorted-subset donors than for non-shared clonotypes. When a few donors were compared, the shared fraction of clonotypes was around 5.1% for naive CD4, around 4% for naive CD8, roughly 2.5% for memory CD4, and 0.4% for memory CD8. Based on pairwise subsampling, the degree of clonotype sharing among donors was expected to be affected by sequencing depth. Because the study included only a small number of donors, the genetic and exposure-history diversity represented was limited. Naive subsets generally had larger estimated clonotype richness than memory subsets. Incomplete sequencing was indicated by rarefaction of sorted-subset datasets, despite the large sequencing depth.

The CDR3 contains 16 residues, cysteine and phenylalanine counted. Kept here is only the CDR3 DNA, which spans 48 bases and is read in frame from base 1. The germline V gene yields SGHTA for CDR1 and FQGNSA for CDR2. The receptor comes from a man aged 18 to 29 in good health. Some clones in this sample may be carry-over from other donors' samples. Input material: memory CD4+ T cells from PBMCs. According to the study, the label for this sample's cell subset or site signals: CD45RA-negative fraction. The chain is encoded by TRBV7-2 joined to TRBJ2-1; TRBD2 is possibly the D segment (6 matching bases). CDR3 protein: CASSRQSGAGYDEQFF. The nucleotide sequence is TGTGCCAGCAGCCGACAATCGGGAGCTGGCTACGATGAGCAGTTCTTC.